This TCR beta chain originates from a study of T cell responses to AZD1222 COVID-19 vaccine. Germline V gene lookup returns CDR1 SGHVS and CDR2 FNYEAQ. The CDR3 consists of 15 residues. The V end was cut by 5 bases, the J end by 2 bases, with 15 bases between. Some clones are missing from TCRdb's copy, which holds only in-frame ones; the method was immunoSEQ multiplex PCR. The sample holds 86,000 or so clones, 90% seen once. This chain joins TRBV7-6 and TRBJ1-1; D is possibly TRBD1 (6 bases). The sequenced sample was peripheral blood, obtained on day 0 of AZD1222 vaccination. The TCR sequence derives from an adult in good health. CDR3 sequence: CASSILKGGNTEAFF. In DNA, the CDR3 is TGTGCCAGCAGCATCCTTAAGGGGGGAAACACTGAAGCTTTCTTT.